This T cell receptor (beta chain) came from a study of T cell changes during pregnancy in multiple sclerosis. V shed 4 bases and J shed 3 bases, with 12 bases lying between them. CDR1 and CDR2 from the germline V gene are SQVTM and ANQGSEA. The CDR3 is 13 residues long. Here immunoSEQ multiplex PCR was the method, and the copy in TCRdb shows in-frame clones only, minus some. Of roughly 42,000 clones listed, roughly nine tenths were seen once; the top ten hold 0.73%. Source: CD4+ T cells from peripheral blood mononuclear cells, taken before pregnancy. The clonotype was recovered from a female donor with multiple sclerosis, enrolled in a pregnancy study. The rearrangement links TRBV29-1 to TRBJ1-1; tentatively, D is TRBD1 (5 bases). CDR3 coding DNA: TGCAGCGTTGCGGGTCGACAGCACACTGAAGCTTTCTTT. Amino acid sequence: CSVAGRQHTEAFF.